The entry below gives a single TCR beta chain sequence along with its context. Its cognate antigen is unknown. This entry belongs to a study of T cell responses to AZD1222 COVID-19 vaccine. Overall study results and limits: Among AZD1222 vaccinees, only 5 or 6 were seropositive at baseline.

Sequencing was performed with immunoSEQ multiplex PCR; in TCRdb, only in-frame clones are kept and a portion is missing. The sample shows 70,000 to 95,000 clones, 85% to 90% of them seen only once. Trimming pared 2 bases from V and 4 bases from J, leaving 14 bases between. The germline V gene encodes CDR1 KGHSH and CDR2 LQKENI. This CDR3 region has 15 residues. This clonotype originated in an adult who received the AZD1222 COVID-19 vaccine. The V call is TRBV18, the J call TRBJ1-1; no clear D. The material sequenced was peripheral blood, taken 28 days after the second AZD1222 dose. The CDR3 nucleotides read TGTGCCAGCTCACCATACGGGGTTCGGGGCACTGAAGCTTTCTTT. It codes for CASSPYGVRGTEAFF. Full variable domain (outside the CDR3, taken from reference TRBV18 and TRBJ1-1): NAGVMQNPRHLVRRRGQEARLRCSPMKGHSHVYWYRQLPEEGLKFMVYLQKENIIDESGMPKERFSAEFPKEGPSILRIQQVVRGDSAAYFCASSPYGVRGTEAFFGQGTRLTVV.